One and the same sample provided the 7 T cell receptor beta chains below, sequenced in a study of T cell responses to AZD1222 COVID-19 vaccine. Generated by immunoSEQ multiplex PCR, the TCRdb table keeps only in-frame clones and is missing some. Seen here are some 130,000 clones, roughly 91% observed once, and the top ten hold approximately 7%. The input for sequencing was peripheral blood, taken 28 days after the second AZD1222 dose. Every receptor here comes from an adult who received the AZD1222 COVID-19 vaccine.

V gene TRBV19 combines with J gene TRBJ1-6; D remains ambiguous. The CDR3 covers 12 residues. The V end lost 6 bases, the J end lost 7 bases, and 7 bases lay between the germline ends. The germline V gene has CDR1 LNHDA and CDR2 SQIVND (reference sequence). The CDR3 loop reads CASRSGNSPLHF. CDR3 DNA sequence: TGTGCCAGTAGGAGTGGAAATTCACCCCTCCACTTT.

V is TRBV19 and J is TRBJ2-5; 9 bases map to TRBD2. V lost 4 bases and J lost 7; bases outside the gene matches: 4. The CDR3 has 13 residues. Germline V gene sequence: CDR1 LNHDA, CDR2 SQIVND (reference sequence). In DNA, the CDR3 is TGTGCCAGTAGTAAAGCGCGGGAGGGGACCCAGTACTTC. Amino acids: CASSKAREGTQYF.

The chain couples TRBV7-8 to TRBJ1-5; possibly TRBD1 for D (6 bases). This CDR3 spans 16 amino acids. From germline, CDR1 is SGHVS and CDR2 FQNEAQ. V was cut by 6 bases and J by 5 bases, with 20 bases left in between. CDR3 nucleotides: TGTGCCAGCAGTCACTATAGACAGGCGCCTGATCAGCCCCAGCATTTT. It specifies CASSHYRQAPDQPQHF.

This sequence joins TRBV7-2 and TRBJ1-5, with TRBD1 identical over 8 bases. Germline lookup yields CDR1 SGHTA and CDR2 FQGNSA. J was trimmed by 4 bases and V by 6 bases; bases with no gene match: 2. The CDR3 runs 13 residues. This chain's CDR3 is CASSRTGNQPQHF. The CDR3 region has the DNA TGTGCCAGCAGTCGGACAGGGAATCAGCCCCAGCATTTT.

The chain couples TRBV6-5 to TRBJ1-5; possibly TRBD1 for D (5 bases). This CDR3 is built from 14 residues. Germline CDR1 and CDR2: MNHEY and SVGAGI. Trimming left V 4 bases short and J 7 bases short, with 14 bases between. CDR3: CASSSFRALQPQHF. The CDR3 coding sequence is TGTGCCAGCAGTTCCTTCAGGGCATTGCAGCCCCAGCATTTT.

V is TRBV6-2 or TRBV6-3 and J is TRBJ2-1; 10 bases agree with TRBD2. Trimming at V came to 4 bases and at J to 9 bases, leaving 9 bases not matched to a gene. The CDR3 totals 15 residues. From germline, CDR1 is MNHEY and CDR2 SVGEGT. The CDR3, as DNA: TGTGCCAGCAGTTTCCGAAGCGGGGGGGCCGGTGAGCAGTTCTTC. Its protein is CASSFRSGGAGEQFF.

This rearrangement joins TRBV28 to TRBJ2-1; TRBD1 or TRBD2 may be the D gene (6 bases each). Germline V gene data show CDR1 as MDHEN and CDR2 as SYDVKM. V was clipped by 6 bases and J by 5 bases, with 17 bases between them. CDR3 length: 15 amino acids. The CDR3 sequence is CASSPGALGNNEQFF. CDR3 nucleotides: TGTGCCAGCAGCCCGGGGGCACTCGGGAACAATGAGCAGTTCTTC.